The entry that follows covers one TCR beta chain sequence. This entry belongs to a study of T cell changes during pregnancy in multiple sclerosis. The CDR3 consists of 15 residues. Trimming took 4 bases from V and 4 from J; bases not matched to a gene: 10. Germline loops: CDR1 GTSNPN, CDR2 SVGIG (reference sequence). TCRdb's copy holds only in-frame clones and misses some; the assay was immunoSEQ multiplex PCR. Of about 120,000 clones listed, 93% are singletons. This chain uses TRBV30 with TRBJ2-3; 8 positions agree with TRBD1. Sequences were derived from peripheral blood, sampled before pregnancy. This sequence originates from a female donor with multiple sclerosis, enrolled in a pregnancy study. The CDR3 bases are TGTGCCTGGAAAGTTCAGGGGGCCGGCGCAGATACGCAGTATTTT. It translates to CAWKVQGAGADTQYF.